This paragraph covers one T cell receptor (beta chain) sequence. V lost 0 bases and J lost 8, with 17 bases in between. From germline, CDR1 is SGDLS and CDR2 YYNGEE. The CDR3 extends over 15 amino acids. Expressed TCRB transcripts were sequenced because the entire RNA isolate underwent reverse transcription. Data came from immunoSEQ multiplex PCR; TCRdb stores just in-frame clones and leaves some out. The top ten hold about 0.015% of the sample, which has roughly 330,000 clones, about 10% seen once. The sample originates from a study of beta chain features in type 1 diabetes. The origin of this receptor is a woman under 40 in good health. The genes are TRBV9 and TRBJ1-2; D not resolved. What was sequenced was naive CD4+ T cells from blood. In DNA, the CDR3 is TGTGCCAGCAGCGTAGCTCCGAGCCCTCGGCGGGGCTACACCTTC. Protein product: CASSVAPSPRRGYTF. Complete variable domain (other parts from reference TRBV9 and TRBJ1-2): DSGVTQTPKHLITATGQRVTLRCSPRSGDLSVYWYQQSLDQGLQFLIQYYNGEERAKGNILERFSAQQFPDLHSELNLSSLELGDSALYFCASSVAPSPRRGYTFGSGTRLTVV.